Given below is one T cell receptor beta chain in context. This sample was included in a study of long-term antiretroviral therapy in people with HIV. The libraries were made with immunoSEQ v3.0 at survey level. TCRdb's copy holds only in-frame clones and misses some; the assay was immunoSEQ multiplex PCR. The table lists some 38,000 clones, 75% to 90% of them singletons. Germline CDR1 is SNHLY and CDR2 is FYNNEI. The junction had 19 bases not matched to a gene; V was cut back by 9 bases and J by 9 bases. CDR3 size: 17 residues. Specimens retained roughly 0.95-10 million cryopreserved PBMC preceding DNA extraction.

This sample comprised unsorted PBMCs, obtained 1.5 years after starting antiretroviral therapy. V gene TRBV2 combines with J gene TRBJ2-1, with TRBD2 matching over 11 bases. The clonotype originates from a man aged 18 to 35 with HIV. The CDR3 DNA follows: TGTGCCAGGACTTCCGGCCACGCTCTAGCGGGAGGATCTGAGCAGTTCTTC. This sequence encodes CARTSGHALAGGSEQFF. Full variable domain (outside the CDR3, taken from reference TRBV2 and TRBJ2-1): EPEVTQTPSHQVTQMGQEVILRCVPISNHLYFYWYRQILGQKVEFLVSFYNNEISEKSEIFDDQFSVERPDGSNFTLKIRSTKLEDSAMYFCARTSGHALAGGSEQFFGPGTRLTVL.